This T cell receptor beta chain is from a study of control samples from healthy donors and cancer patients (dated by TCRdb to the early 2020s). With regard to this clone: This clone's antigen is unknown. Base-call qualities are not available, and no considerably larger clone is one nucleotide away.

Library preparation was by the immunoSEQ multiplex PCR assay. TCRdb retrieved this table from immuneACCESS and kept in-frame rearrangements only. Not all clones are present; in checked studies, unresolved V genes account for under half, and no reason is known for the remainder. This sample lists 110,000 or so clones; approximately 87% were detected once. The top ten hold around 10% of the sample. The TCR originated in a man aged 30-40 years in good health. The sequenced sample was blood.

The nucleotide sequence is TGTGCCAGCAGTTGGGGACAGGGGGAGGAAAATGGCTACACCTTC. This sequence encodes CASSWGQGEENGYTF. The chain was built from TRBV6-6 and TRBJ1-2; 11 of the junction bases match TRBD1. The CDR3 covers 15 residues, taking in both the cysteine and the phenylalanine. Only the CDR3 DNA stays, 45 bases, in frame from base 1. Ends trimmed: V by 4 bases, J by 6 bases; bases unmatched to a gene: 7. Taken from the germline V gene (reference sequence), the CDR1 and CDR2 loops are MNHNY and SVGAGI.